Many counts were recorded for the clone carrying this T cell receptor beta chain. Time point reported: patch test 2, 6 weeks after DPC sensitization. Sample treatment: therapeutic diphenylcyclopropenone sensitization with weekly scalp DPC. Trimming took 6 bases from V and 0 from J, leaving 15 bases between them. The CDR3 has 16 amino acids. Germline V gene data show CDR1 as MNHNS and CDR2 as SASEGT. This sample is drawn from a study of human T cells and chemical hapten exposure. TCRdb re-called the RACE reads through MiXCR, storing one row per CDR3 protein. The table lists tens of thousands of distinct CDR3 sequences, about 6.6% of them singletons.

Material: whole blood, obtained in connection with sensitization to the hapten diphenylcyclopropenone (DPC). The chain uses TRBV6-1 and TRBJ1-5; TRBD1 is a possible D gene (6 bases). The TCR comes from a woman aged 25-40 years with alopecia areata. Some clones in this sample may be carry-over from other donors' samples. The CDR3 region has the DNA TGTGCCAGCAGACGTACAGGGTTGGGTAGCAATCAGCCCCAGCATTTT. Protein: CASRRTGLGSNQPQHF.